This passage covers 11 T cell receptor beta chains from one sample sequenced in a study of response to subunit inactivated influenza vaccine. TCRdb reanalysed the RT-PCR reads using MiXCR and keeps one entry per CDR3 protein. The data hold under 200,000 distinct CDR3 sequences, with about a tenth observed a single time. The specimen was non-naive T cells sorted from PBMCs, collected more than 35 days after vaccination. The source is a man aged 50 to 59 who received an inactivated influenza vaccine.

The chain combines TRBV20-1 with TRBJ1-2, with TRBD1 as a possible D gene (5 bases). Trimming took off 6 bases at V and 10 bases at J, with 9 bases between the two ends. The germline V gene has CDR1 DFQATT and CDR2 SNEGSKA (reference sequence). The CDR3 runs to 9 residues. The CDR3 DNA reads as TGCAGTGCCTCACAGGACTACACCTTC. Protein product: CSASQDYTF.

This sequence joins TRBV2 and TRBJ2-7; 11 nucleotides line up with TRBD2. The V gene end was trimmed by 5 bases and the J gene end by 3 bases; junction bases not matched to a gene: 3. This CDR3 is 14 amino acids long. Germline V gives CDR1 SNHLY, CDR2 FYNNEI. The chain's CDR3 is CASSNGLAGYEQYF. CDR3 in DNA: TGTGCCAGCAGTAATGGACTAGCGGGCTACGAGCAGTACTTC.

This clonotype was counted ten times or more. The chain links TRBV7-8 to TRBJ1-2, with 7 bases identical to TRBD1. Trimming at V came to 3 bases and at J to 3 bases, leaving 4 bases not matched to a gene. Germline lookup yields CDR1 SGHVS and CDR2 FQNEAQ. This CDR3 is built from 14 residues. This CDR3 reads CASSFRDRYYGYTF. CDR3 nucleotides: TGTGCCAGCAGCTTCCGGGACAGATACTATGGCTACACCTTC.

This chain joins TRBV6-2 or TRBV6-3 and TRBJ1-5; D remains unclear. Germline-derived CDR1 and CDR2 are MNHEY and SVGEGT. V dropped 0 bases and J dropped 6 bases, with 6 bases sitting between them. CDR3 size: 13 residues. The CDR3 nucleotides are TGTGCCAGCAGTTACTCGACGCGTCAGCCCCAGCATTTT. Protein product: CASSYSTRQPQHF.

In its sample, this clonotype was seen many times. V and J are TRBV5-1 and TRBJ2-2; possibly TRBD1 for D (5 bases). Trimming stripped 7 bases from V and 2 bases from J, with 15 bases between. The CDR3 is made up of 15 amino acids. Germline CDR1 reads SGHRS; CDR2 reads YFSETQ. CDR3 residues: CASGGHDPNTGELFF. For the CDR3, the DNA is TGCGCCAGCGGTGGACACGACCCCAACACCGGGGAGCTGTTTTTT.

This clonotype was counted many times. The chain joins TRBV7-2 to TRBJ2-5; possibly TRBD2 for D (5 bases). Germline CDR1 reads SGHTA; CDR2 reads FQGNSA. The CDR3 runs 15 residues. V lost 0 bases and J 2 bases, leaving 10 bases between the germline ends. Here the CDR3 reads CASSLASGVQETQYF. DNA of the CDR3: TGTGCCAGCAGCTTAGCGTCCGGGGTACAAGAGACCCAGTACTTC.

For the CDR3, the DNA is TGTGCCAGCAGCTCCCGGGACAGAAACTATGGCTACACCTTC. Translation gives CASSSRDRNYGYTF. This rearrangement joins TRBV11-2 to TRBJ1-2, with 7 bases matching TRBD1. The V gene's germline CDR1 is SGHAT and CDR2 FQNNGV. The CDR3 length is 14 residues. Unmatched junction bases numbered 4, after V lost 4 bases and J lost 2 bases.

V and J are TRBV7-2 and TRBJ2-2; no definite D call. Germline V CDR1 and CDR2: SGHTA, FQGNSA. The V gene lost 5 bases and the J gene lost 4 bases, with 5 bases spanning the gap. The CDR3 is made up of 12 amino acids. The CDR3 spells CASSGPTGELFF. CDR3 DNA: TGTGCCAGCAGCGGGCCCACCGGGGAGCTGTTTTTT.

The V gene is TRBV21-1, the J gene TRBJ2-2; the listed D gene, TRBD2, was not tested against the DNA. TRBV21-1 is designated a pseudogene. The CDR3 totals 18 residues. CDR3 region: CASSGILVLRECTGELFF. The CDR3 region has the DNA TGTGCCAGCAGCGGGATTCTGGTTCTGAGGGAGTGCACCGGGGAGCTGTTTTTT.

The rearrangement uses TRBV20-1 and TRBJ2-5; possibly TRBD2 for D (5 bases). The CDR3 sequence is 13 residues long. Trimming removed 4 bases from V and 3 bases from J, with 12 bases in between. The germline V gene has CDR1 DFQATT and CDR2 SNEGSKA (reference sequence). CDR3 protein: CSATRTAKETQYF. CDR3 bases: TGCAGTGCTACACGGACTGCTAAAGAGACCCAGTACTTC.

The genes are TRBV7-2 and TRBJ1-4; TRBD1 might be the D (5 bases). Trimming took 5 bases from V and 12 from J, leaving 16 bases between them. The CDR3 has 13 residues. CDR1 SGHTA and CDR2 FQGNSA come from the germline V gene. The DNA for the CDR3 is TGTGCCAGCAGCCCTCACAGGTCTAGGGAACTGTTTTTT. Amino acids: CASSPHRSRELFF.